This T cell receptor beta chain originates from a study of cytomegalovirus exposure and HLA in healthy donors. The CDR3 sequence is 13 residues long. Trimming removed 6 bases from V and 7 bases from J, with 12 bases in between. Per germline, CDR1 LNHDA and CDR2 SQIVND (reference sequence). Notes on the study in general: A later analysis showed TCR association rates differing by HLA locus, peaking at DRB1 and lowest at HLA-C. The authors enumerated 150 to 200 TCR beta chains as linked to cytomegalovirus. Researchers reported from a later analysis that most CMV-associated TCR beta chains appeared HLA-restricted. CMV antigen specificity of a few CMV-associated chains was confirmed in vitro.

To note about this clone: Its antigen is undetermined.

Primers included in the PCR were 60 Vbeta and 13 Jbeta primers. Generated by immunoSEQ multiplex PCR, the TCRdb table keeps only in-frame clones and is missing some. Here the sample spans about 160,000 clones, about three quarters being singletons. This chain uses TRBV19 with TRBJ1-4; TRBD1 might be the D (5 bases). The sample consisted of PBMCs. This receptor was identified in a woman between 45 and 65 years old in good health and CMV-seropositive. The CDR3 is CASRRGGSEKLFF. As DNA, the CDR3 is TGTGCCAGTAGAAGGGGAGGTTCTGAAAAACTGTTTTTT.